This passage covers 25 T cell receptor beta chains from one sample sequenced in a study of cytomegalovirus exposure and HLA in healthy donors. The PCR made use of 60 Vbeta and 13 Jbeta primers. The repertoire was sequenced with immunoSEQ multiplex PCR; TCRdb's copy has only in-frame clones and lacks some. The table shows about 87,000 clones, with approximately 74% occurring only once. The sample consisted of PBMCs. The receptor set was obtained from a man under 40 in good health and CMV-seropositive.

The gene calls are TRBV4-1 and TRBJ1-1; 7 positions match TRBD1. Germline V lookup: CDR1 MGHRA, CDR2 YSYEKL. V was clipped by 3 bases and J by 1 base; unmatched bases: 5. CDR3 size: 15 residues. CDR3 region: CASSHDRAGNTEAFF. The CDR3 DNA reads TGCGCCAGCAGCCACGACAGGGCGGGGAACACTGAAGCTTTCTTT.

J is TRBJ1-4 and V is TRBV6-1, with D perhaps TRBD1 (6 bases). Germline assignment: CDR1 MNHNS and CDR2 SASEGT. Deletions cut 7 bases from V and 2 bases from J, with 11 bases between. The CDR3 sequence is 14 residues long. CDR3 in amino acids: CASTVDSTNEKLFF. The CDR3 nucleotides read TGTGCCAGCACCGTGGACAGTACTAATGAAAAACTGTTTTTT.

The chain recombines TRBV2 with TRBJ1-1, with D perhaps matching TRBD1 (5 bases). The V gene lost 8 bases and the J gene lost 0 bases, with 10 bases spanning the gap. From germline, CDR1 is SNHLY and CDR2 FYNNEI. This CDR3 has 13 residues. The CDR3: CASRQSVNTEAFF. The CDR3 nucleotides are TGTGCCAGCCGACAGTCGGTGAACACTGAAGCTTTCTTT.

The V gene is TRBV19, the J gene TRBJ2-7, with a possible D match to TRBD2 (6 bases). CDR3 size: 11 residues. V lost 5 bases and J 6 bases, leaving 8 bases between the germline ends. Germline CDR1 reads LNHDA; CDR2 reads SQIVND (reference sequence). This chain's CDR3 is CASSGGIEQYF. For the CDR3, the DNA is TGTGCCAGTAGTGGGGGGATCGAGCAGTACTTC.

CDR3 protein: CASSDLAEKLFF. CDR3 coding DNA: TGTGCCAGCAGTGATTTAGCTGAAAAACTGTTTTTT. V is TRBV25-1 and J is TRBJ1-4; D is unresolved. Germline CDR1 and CDR2: MGHDK and SYGVNS. The CDR3 spans 12 residues. With 3 bases removed from V and 7 bases from J, the gap between germline ends came to 6 bases.

This chain links TRBV6-5 with TRBJ2-1; D is perhaps TRBD2 (5 bases). This CDR3 spans 14 amino acids. V lost 7 bases to trimming and J lost 3 bases, with 13 bases between them. Germline lookup yields CDR1 MNHEY and CDR2 SVGAGI. The CDR3 spells CASMRLAGYNEQFF. For the CDR3, the DNA is TGTGCCAGCATGAGGCTAGCAGGCTACAATGAGCAGTTCTTC.

The chain employs TRBV7-2 and TRBJ2-7; possible D gene TRBD1, 6 bases. The CDR3 spans 12 residues. Trimming removed 5 bases at V and 4 bases at J, with 9 bases between. Germline lookup yields CDR1 SGHTA and CDR2 FQGNSA. CDR3 coding DNA: TGTGCCAGCAGCGTACAGGGTTACGAGCAGTACTTC. Its protein product is CASSVQGYEQYF.

This chain joins TRBV27 and TRBJ1-1, with unresolved D. CDR1 MNHEY and CDR2 SMNVEV come from the germline V gene (reference sequence). Trimming removed 0 bases at V and 2 bases at J, with 10 bases between. This CDR3 is built from 15 residues. The CDR3 DNA reads as TGTGCCAGCAGTTTATCACACCGAACCAACACTGAAGCTTTCTTT. It specifies CASSLSHRTNTEAFF.

The genes are TRBV6-1 and TRBJ2-3, with a tentative D call TRBD2 (6 bases). The CDR3 has 15 amino acids. V lost 2 bases and J lost 4, with 13 bases in between. The germline gives CDR1 MNHNS, CDR2 SASEGT. This chain's CDR3 is CASSEFVREADTQYF. The CDR3 DNA sequence: TGTGCCAGCAGTGAATTTGTCAGGGAGGCAGATACGCAGTATTTT.

The V call is TRBV15, the J call TRBJ1-6, with 9 bases lining up with TRBD1. Germline trimming cut 4 bases from V and 1 base from J; bases unmatched to any gene: 8. The CDR3 loop spans 18 amino acids. Looked up from germline, CDR1 is LNHNV and CDR2 is YYDKDF (reference sequence). CDR3 in DNA: TGTGCCACCAGCACCGACCGGGACAGGGCTTCCTATAATTCACCCCTCCACTTT. This codes for CATSTDRDRASYNSPLHF.

CDR3 sequence reads: CASSLESRQPQHF. The DNA of the CDR3 is TGTGCCAGCAGCCTAGAGTCAAGACAGCCCCAGCATTTT. V usage is TRBV6-1 and J usage is TRBJ1-5; no clear D. Germline V gene data show CDR1 as MNHNS and CDR2 as SASEGT. Deletions cut 6 bases from V and 7 bases from J, with 13 bases between. The CDR3 totals 13 residues.

A few counts support this clone. In this CDR3 the conserved last residue, phenylalanine or tryptophan, is missing, so a read error is likely. The DNA is left out, because the CDR3 cannot be placed on it with certainty; the CDR3 is given as TCRdb lists it. CDR3 loop: CASSLLAGGWGYPS. The genes are TRBV5-1 and TRBJ1-2; the table calls TRBD1, which could not be checked here. Germline loops: CDR1 SGHRS, CDR2 YFSETQ. With termini counted, the CDR3 has 14 amino acids.

The chain has TRBV5-1 and TRBJ2-1; the D is unclear. The CDR3 spans 16 residues. Per the germline V gene, CDR1 is SGHRS and CDR2 is YFSETQ. V gave up 3 bases and J gave up 0 bases, with 13 bases separating them. Here the CDR3 DNA reads TGCGCCAGCAGCTATCTCAGGCGAAGCTCCTACAATGAGCAGTTCTTC. Its protein is CASSYLRRSSYNEQFF.

CDR3 nucleotide sequence: TGCGCCAGCAGTCCCGCGGGGGGCTACAATGAGCAGTTCTTC. Protein sequence: CASSPAGGYNEQFF. The chain couples TRBV5-1 to TRBJ2-1, with 8 positions matching TRBD2. The CDR3 is 14 residues long. Germline-derived CDR1 and CDR2 are SGHRS and YFSETQ. V shed 5 bases and J 3 bases; nucleotides not matched to a gene: 4.

V is TRBV18 and J is TRBJ1-2; D is uncertain. The germline CDR1 and CDR2 sequences are KGHSH and LQKENI. This CDR3 spans 13 amino acids. Trimming pared 2 bases from V and 2 bases from J, leaving 6 bases between. CDR3 bases: TGTGCCAGCTCACCAGGGCAAAACTATGGCTACACCTTC. Amino acids: CASSPGQNYGYTF.

This chain links TRBV5-6 with TRBJ2-2; the match to TRBD2 covers 8 bases. Germline values: CDR1 SGHDT, CDR2 YYEEEE. The CDR3 spans 17 residues. The trim removed 8 bases at V and 0 bases at J, leaving 12 bases unmatched. CDR3 region: CASPGETSVTNTGELFF. The CDR3 DNA is TGTGCCAGTCCGGGCGAGACTAGCGTGACGAACACCGGGGAGCTGTTTTTT.

The chain couples TRBV12-1 to TRBJ2-7; the table's TRBD1 call for D was not verified on the DNA. TRBV12-1 is flagged as a pseudogene. This CDR3 is 16 amino acids long. The CDR3 spells CASSFEYGTRPYEQYF. CDR3 nucleotides: TGTGCCAGCAGCTTTGAATACGGGACACGGCCATACGAGCAGTACTTC.

J is TRBJ1-5 and V is TRBV5-4; TRBD1 matches 8 bases. The germline V gene encodes CDR1 SGHNT and CDR2 YYREEE (reference sequence). The CDR3 has 15 amino acids. J gave up 0 bases and V 4 bases, and 3 bases lay outside the gene matches. CDR3 DNA sequence: TGTGCCAGCAGCGTGACAGGGGATAGCAATCAGCCCCAGCATTTT. Amino acids: CASSVTGDSNQPQHF.

V usage is TRBV16 and J usage is TRBJ1-5, with D perhaps TRBD1 (6 bases). Germline values: CDR1 KGHSY, CDR2 FQNENV. Trimming took 4 bases from V and 6 from J, leaving 10 bases between them. The CDR3 has 13 residues. CDR3 nucleotides: TGTGCCAGCAGCCCAGAAGGGGGTCAGCCCCAGCATTTT. Its translation is CASSPEGGQPQHF.

The gene calls are TRBV30 and TRBJ2-5; 10 nucleotides line up with TRBD2. V was pared by 2 bases and J by 4 bases, with 10 bases of the junction left unmatched. Germline V gene data show CDR1 as GTSNPN and CDR2 as SVGIG (reference sequence). The CDR3 is 16 residues long. The CDR3 protein is CAWSFGQAGGGETQYF. Written as DNA, the CDR3 is TGTGCCTGGAGTTTTGGACAAGCGGGAGGGGGAGAGACCCAGTACTTC.

CDR3 sequence: CASSLGQGGDQPQHF. The CDR3 region has the DNA TGCGCCAGCAGCTTGGGACAGGGGGGCGATCAGCCCCAGCATTTT. The V and J genes are TRBV5-1 and TRBJ1-5, with 9 bases identical to TRBD1. V trimming: 0 bases; J trimming: 5 bases; junction bases outside the gene matches: 3. Germline values: CDR1 SGHRS, CDR2 YFSETQ. This CDR3 is built from 15 residues. Full variable domain (rest looked up from reference TRBV5-1 and TRBJ1-5): KAGVTQTPRYLIKTRGQQVTLSCSPISGHRSVSWYQQTPGQGLQFLFEYFSETQRNKGNFPGRFSGRQFSNSRSEMNVSTLELGDSALYLCASSLGQGGDQPQHFGDGTRLSIL.

This rearrangement joins TRBV7-9 to TRBJ1-3, with 10 bases that match TRBD1. The germline gives CDR1 SEHNR, CDR2 FQNEAQ (reference sequence). V was pared by 2 bases and J by 2 bases, with 3 bases of the junction left unmatched. This CDR3 is built from 16 residues. The CDR3 is CASSLLGQGTGNTIYF. The CDR3 nucleotides are TGTGCCAGCAGCTTACTGGGACAGGGGACTGGAAACACCATATATTTT. Filled out from reference TRBV7-9 and TRBJ1-3, the complete variable domain reads DTGVSQNPRHKITKRGQNVTFRCDPISEHNRLYWYRQTLGQGPEFLTYFQNEAQLEKSRLLSDRFSAERPKGSFSTLEIQRTEQGDSAMYLCASSLLGQGTGNTIYFGEGSWLTVV.

This chain connects TRBV7-2 to TRBJ2-1; TRBD1 agrees at 10 bases. V shed 2 bases, J shed 6 bases, and the junction held 16 bases outside the gene matches. Per germline, CDR1 SGHTA and CDR2 FQGNSA. The CDR3 runs 19 residues. CDR3 DNA: TGTGCCAGCAGCTTAAATGGTGGGTATGGGACAGGGGTATCCAATGAGCAGTTCTTC. Protein sequence: CASSLNGGYGTGVSNEQFF.

J is TRBJ2-1 and V is TRBV21-1; the DNA was not used to check the table's D call, TRBD2. TRBV21-1 is labeled a pseudogene. This CDR3 is 18 amino acids long. The CDR3 DNA follows: TGTGCCAGCAGCCCAACTAGCGGGGGGACTAGCTCCTACAATGAGCAGTTCTTC. This translates into CASSPTSGGTSSYNEQFF.

The rearrangement uses TRBV7-2 and TRBJ2-3; D not certain. Per germline, CDR1 SGHTA and CDR2 FQGNSA. V was trimmed by 4 bases and J by 1 base, leaving 9 bases between them. The CDR3 extends over 14 amino acids. The CDR3 coding sequence is TGTGCCAGCAGCTCTAGGCCAGGCACAGATACGCAGTATTTT. Translated, it gives CASSSRPGTDTQYF. Drawing the rest from reference TRBV7-2 and TRBJ2-3, the complete variable domain is GAGVSQSPSNKVTEKGKDVELRCDPISGHTALYWYRQSLGQGLEFLIYFQGNSAPDKSGLPSDRFSAERTGGSVSTLTIQRTQQEDSAVYLCASSSRPGTDTQYFGPGTRLTVL.